This T cell receptor beta chain was observed in a study of T cells after yellow fever vaccination (dated by TCRdb to between 2018 and 2021). Turning to the overall study: The SMART-Seq v4 Ultra Low Input RNA kit was used to prepare libraries from fractions with low cell numbers. Blood was collected at multiple timepoints before and after primary and secondary immunization, and bulk PBMC replicates and cell subsets were isolated. Two healthy male donors made up the cohort, one aged 18 to 29 years and the other aged 30 to 40 years. Bulk TCR alpha and beta repertoires were sequenced longitudinally to track T-cell clones before and after primary and booster YFV17D yellow fever vaccination.

Paper-wide results and their limitations: The secondary T-cell response was weaker than the primary response but faster, peaking on day 5 instead of day 15. Most clones expanded after primary vaccination (around 96% of CD4 and around nine tenths of CD8) were re-detected after the booster, suggesting that broad memory maintenance occurred. Because only a couple of donors were included in the study, the extent to which the findings can be generalized is limited. A small fraction of clonotypes appeared in both the CD4 and CD8 compartments, likely as a result of convergent recombination. Computational filtering was needed because FACS-sorted repertoires could contain abundant contaminating clonotypes from the bulk population.

TCR cDNA was made using 5'RACE template switching, a step that added a universal primer site and unique molecular identifiers. Priming of cDNA synthesis was performed from both the TCR alpha and TCR beta constant segments. Libraries were amplified in two PCR steps, with sample barcodes and sequencing adapters added in the second step. Sequencing of the libraries was done on either Illumina HiSeq 2500 (2x100 bp) or NovaSeq (2x150 bp). The study's processing was this. Demultiplexing of reads and collapsing into UMI consensus sequences were performed with MIGEC, and V(D)J alignment was carried out with MiXCR. Vaccine-responding clonotypes were identified with edgeR using replicate PBMC samples, with FDR below 0.01 and a log2 fold change above 5 up to day 15 being required. CD4 or CD8 identity was assigned to each bulk clonotype according to whether the clonotype was present at higher abundance in the sequenced CD4 repertoire or the sequenced CD8 repertoire. TCRdb redid the processing of the public reads, applying fastp at Q25 and MiXCR, and retained in-frame beta chains. Every CDR3 protein is listed once, alongside the most common genes and DNA of its rows. The V and J calls shown here were made by TCRdb, not taken from the authors' results. The sample data list around 70,000 distinct CDR3 sequences, and around 6.9% of these were observed just once. Around 32% of the sample belongs to the ten largest clones.

This clonotype has ten or more counts. The specificity of this receptor is unknown. The record has no base qualities; no much larger clone is one base away. According to the study, the label for this sample's treatment or condition signals: live attenuated yellow fever vaccine strain. A standard Ficoll-Paque protocol was used to isolate PBMCs from peripheral blood. CD4 and CD8 T-cell fractions were isolated with Dynabeads CD4 and CD8 positive selection kits. RNA was extracted with TriZol from bulk PBMCs, CD4 and CD8 fractions, and dextramer-positive and dextramer-negative fractions. CDR1 SNHLY and CDR2 FYNNEI were looked up in the germline V gene. V ends up 6 bases short and J 0 bases short, with an unmatched junction base count of 4. The CDR3 runs 15 amino acids, cysteine and phenylalanine included. The DNA shown is the 45-base CDR3, in frame from base 1.

The sequence links TRBV2 to TRBJ2-1, with 8 middle bases fitting TRBD2. The TCR comes from a man between 18 and 35 years old who received the YFV17D yellow fever vaccine. Sequenced material: CD8+ T cells sorted from PBMCs, taken about 5 days after the first yellow fever vaccination. This receptor has the CDR3 CASRQRGSSYNEQFF. The DNA sequence reads TGTGCCAGCAGACAGCGGGGGAGCTCCTACAATGAGCAGTTCTTC.